What follows describes a single T cell receptor beta chain. The antigen remains unidentified. The length of the CDR3 is 13 residues. Germline assignment: CDR1 SGHNT and CDR2 YYREEE (reference sequence). V trimming: 4 bases; J trimming: 4 bases; junction bases outside the gene matches: 3. This specimen comes from a study of shared clonotypes between healthy human individuals. Study results and limitations: What limited the represented genetic and exposure-history diversity was the small number of donors.

In the authors' workflow: From ImmunoSEQ came sequences covering only the junction and carrying no quality scores, so filtering differed. The repertoire was sequenced with immunoSEQ multiplex PCR; TCRdb's copy has only in-frame clones and lacks some. V, J and clone size are those of that table, while D and trimming were read from the DNA. Of more than 2 million clones detected, around 93% appear once; the ten largest clones hold 1.5% to 2%. The naive CD8 subset, CD45RO-negative cells positively selected for CCR7, excluded terminally differentiated effector memory CD45RA+ cells. The sequence was obtained from a man aged 18-30 years in good health. Some clones in this sample may be carry-over from other donors' samples. Material for sequencing was naive CD8+ T cells from PBMCs. The V gene is TRBV5-4, the J gene TRBJ1-2; TRBD1 aligns across 8 bases. The CDR3 DNA reads TGTGCCAGCAGCCAGGGGGCTTCCTATGGCTACACCTTC. Translated: CASSQGASYGYTF.